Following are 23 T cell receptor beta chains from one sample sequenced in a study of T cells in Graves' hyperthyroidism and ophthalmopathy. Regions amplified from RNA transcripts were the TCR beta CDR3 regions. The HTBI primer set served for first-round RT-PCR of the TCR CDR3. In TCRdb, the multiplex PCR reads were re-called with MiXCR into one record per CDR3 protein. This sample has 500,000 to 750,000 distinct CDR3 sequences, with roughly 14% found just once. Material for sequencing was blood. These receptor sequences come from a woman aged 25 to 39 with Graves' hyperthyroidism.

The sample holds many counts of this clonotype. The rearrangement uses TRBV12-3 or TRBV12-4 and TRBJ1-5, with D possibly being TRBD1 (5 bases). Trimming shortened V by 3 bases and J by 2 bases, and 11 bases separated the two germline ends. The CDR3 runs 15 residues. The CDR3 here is CASSLPGSGNQPQHF. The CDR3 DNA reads TGTGCCAGCAGTTTGCCAGGGTCTGGCAATCAGCCCCAGCATTTT.

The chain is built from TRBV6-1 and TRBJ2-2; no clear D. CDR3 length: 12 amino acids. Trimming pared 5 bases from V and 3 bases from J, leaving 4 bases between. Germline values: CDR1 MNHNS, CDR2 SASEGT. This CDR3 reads CASSWDTGELFF. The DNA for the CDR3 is TGTGCCAGCAGTTGGGACACCGGGGAGCTGTTTTTT.

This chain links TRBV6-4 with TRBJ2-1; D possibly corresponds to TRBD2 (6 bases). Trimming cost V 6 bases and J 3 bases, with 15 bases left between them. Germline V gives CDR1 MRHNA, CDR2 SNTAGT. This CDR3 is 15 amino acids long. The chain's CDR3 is CASSADYSRYNEQFF. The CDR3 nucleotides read TGTGCCAGCAGCGCGGACTACTCACGCTACAATGAGCAGTTCTTC.

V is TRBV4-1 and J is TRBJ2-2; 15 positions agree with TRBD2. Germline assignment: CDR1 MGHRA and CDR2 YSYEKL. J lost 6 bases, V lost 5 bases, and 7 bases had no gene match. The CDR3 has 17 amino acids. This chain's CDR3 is CASSTRTSGRGPGELFF. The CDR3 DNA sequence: TGCGCCAGCAGCACTCGGACTAGCGGGAGGGGACCCGGGGAGCTGTTTTTT.

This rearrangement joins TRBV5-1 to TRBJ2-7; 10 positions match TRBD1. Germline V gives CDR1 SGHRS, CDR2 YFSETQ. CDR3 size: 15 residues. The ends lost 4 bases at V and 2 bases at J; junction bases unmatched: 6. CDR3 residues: CASSTLGTGAYEQYF. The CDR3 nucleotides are TGCGCCAGCAGCACGCTAGGGACAGGGGCCTACGAGCAGTACTTC. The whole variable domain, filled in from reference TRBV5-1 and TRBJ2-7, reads KAGVTQTPRYLIKTRGQQVTLSCSPISGHRSVSWYQQTPGQGLQFLFEYFSETQRNKGNFPGRFSGRQFSNSRSEMNVSTLELGDSALYLCASSTLGTGAYEQYFGPGTRLTVT.

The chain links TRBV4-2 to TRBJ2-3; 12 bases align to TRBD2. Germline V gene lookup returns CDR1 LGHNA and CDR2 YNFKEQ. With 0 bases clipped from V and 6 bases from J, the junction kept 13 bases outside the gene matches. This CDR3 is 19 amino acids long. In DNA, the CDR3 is TGTGCCAGCAGCCAAGATCCTGGCGAACTAGCGGGAGGTGCTGATACGCAGTATTTT. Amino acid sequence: CASSQDPGELAGGADTQYF.

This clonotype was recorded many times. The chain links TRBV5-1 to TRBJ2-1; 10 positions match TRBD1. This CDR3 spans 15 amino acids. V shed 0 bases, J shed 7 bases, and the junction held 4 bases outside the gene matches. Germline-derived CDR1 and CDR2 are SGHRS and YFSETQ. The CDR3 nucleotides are TGCGCCAGCAGCTTGGGGGACAGGGGTGGAAATGAGCAGTTCTTC. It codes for CASSLGDRGGNEQFF.

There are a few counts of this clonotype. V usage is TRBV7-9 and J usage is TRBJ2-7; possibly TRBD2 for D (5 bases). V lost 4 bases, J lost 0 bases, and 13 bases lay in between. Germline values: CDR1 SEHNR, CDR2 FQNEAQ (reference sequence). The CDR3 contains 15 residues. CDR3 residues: CASSWGSESSYEQYF. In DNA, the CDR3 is TGTGCCAGCAGCTGGGGTAGCGAAAGCTCCTACGAGCAGTACTTC.

The CDR3 here is CASSQIGEPGVNYGYTF. CDR3 nucleotides: TGCGCCAGCAGCCAAATAGGCGAGCCGGGGGTTAACTATGGCTACACCTTC. V is TRBV4-1 and J is TRBJ1-2, with D possibly being TRBD1 (5 bases). CDR3 size: 17 residues. The ends were cut back, 2 bases at V and 1 base at J, with 17 bases in the middle. CDR1 is MGHRA, CDR2 YSYEKL, per germline.

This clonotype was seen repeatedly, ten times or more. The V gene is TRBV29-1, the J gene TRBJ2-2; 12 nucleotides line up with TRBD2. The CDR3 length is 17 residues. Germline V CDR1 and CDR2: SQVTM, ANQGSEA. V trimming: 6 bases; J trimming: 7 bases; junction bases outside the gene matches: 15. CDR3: CSVLATTSGRGGGELFF. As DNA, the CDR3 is TGCAGCGTCCTAGCCACGACTAGCGGGAGAGGTGGCGGGGAGCTGTTTTTT.

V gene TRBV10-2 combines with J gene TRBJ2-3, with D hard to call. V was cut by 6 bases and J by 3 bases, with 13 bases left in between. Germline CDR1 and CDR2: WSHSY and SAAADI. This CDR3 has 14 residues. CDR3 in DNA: TGCGCCAGCAGCAAGTACCTACTTACAGATACGCAGTATTTT. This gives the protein CASSKYLLTDTQYF.

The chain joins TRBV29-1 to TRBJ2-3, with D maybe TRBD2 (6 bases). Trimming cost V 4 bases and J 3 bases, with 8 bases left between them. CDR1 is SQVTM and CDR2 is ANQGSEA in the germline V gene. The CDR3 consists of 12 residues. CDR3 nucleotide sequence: TGCAGCGTTGGGGACTTAACAGATACGCAGTATTTT. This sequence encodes CSVGDLTDTQYF.

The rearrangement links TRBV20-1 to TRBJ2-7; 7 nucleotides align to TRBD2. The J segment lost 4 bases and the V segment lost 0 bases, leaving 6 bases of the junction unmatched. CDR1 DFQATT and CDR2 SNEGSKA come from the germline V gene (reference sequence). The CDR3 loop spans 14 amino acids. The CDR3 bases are TGCAGTGCTAGAGATATAGCAGCGGGATACGAGCAGTACTTC. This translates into CSARDIAAGYEQYF.

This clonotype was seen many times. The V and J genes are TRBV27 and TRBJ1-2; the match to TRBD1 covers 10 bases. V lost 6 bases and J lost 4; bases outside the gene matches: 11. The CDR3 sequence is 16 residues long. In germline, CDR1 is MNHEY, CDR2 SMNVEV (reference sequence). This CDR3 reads CASSGTGDEPGYGYTF. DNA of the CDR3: TGTGCCAGCAGCGGGACAGGGGACGAACCGGGCTATGGCTACACCTTC.

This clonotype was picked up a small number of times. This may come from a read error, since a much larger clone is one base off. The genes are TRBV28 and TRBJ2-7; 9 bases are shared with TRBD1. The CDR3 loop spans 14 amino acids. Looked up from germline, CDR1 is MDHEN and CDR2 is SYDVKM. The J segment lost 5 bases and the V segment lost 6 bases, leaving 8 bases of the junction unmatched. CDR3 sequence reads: CASRLQTGGDEQYF. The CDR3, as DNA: TGTGCCAGCAGACTACAGACAGGGGGGGACGAGCAGTACTTC. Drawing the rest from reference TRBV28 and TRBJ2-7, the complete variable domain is DVKVTQSSRYLVKRTGEKVFLECVQDMDHENMFWYRQDPGLGLRLIYFSYDVKMKEKGDIPEGYSVSREKKERFSLILESASTNQTSMYLCASRLQTGGDEQYFGPGTRLTVT.

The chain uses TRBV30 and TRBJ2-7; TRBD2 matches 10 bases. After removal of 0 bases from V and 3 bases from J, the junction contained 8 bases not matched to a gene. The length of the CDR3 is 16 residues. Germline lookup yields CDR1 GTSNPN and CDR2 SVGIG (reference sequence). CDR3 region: CAWSVPISSGGYEQYF. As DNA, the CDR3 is TGTGCCTGGAGTGTACCGATCTCTAGCGGGGGCTACGAGCAGTACTTC.

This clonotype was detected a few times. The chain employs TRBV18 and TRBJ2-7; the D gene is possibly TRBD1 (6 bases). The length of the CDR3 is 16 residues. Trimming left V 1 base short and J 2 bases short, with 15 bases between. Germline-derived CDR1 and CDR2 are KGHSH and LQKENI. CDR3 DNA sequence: TGTGCCAGCTCACCACTACAGGGATCGGACGCCTACGAGCAGTACTTC. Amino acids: CASSPLQGSDAYEQYF. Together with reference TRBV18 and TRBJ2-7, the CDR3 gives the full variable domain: NAGVMQNPRHLVRRRGQEARLRCSPMKGHSHVYWYRQLPEEGLKFMVYLQKENIIDESGMPKERFSAEFPKEGPSILRIQQVVRGDSAAYFCASSPLQGSDAYEQYFGPGTRLTVT.

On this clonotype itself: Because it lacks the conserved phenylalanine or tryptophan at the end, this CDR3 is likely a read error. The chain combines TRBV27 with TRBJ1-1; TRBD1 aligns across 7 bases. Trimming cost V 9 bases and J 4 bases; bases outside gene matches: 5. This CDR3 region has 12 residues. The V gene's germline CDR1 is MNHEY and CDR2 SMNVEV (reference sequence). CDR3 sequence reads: CASRQGATEAFL. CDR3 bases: TGTGCCAGTCGACAGGGAGCCACTGAAGCTTTCCTT.

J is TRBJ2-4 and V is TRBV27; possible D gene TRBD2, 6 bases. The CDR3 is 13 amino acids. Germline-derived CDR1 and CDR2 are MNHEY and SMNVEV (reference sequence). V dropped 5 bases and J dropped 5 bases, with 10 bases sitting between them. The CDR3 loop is CASSEGLQNIQYF. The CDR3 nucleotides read TGTGCCAGCAGTGAGGGACTCCAAAACATTCAGTACTTC.

CDR3 protein: CASSLAGHGPSYTF. The CDR3 DNA reads TGTGCCAGCAGCTTAGCGGGACATGGACCAAGCTACACCTTC. This chain uses TRBV7-2 with TRBJ1-2, with D tentatively TRBD1 (6 bases). V lost 0 bases to trimming and J lost 9 bases, with 14 bases between them. CDR1 is SGHTA and CDR2 is FQGNSA in the germline V gene. This CDR3 contains 14 residues. Full variable domain (rest looked up from reference TRBV7-2 and TRBJ1-2): GAGVSQSPSNKVTEKGKDVELRCDPISGHTALYWYRQSLGQGLEFLIYFQGNSAPDKSGLPSDRFSAERTGGSVSTLTIQRTQQEDSAVYLCASSLAGHGPSYTFGSGTRLTVV.

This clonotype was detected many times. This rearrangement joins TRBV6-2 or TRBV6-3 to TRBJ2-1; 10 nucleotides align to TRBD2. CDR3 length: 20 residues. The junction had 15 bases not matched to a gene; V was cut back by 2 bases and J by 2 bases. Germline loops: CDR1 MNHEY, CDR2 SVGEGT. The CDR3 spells CASSYAISGRAGNTYNEQFF. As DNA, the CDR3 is TGTGCCAGCAGTTACGCCATAAGCGGGAGGGCCGGAAATACCTACAATGAGCAGTTCTTC.

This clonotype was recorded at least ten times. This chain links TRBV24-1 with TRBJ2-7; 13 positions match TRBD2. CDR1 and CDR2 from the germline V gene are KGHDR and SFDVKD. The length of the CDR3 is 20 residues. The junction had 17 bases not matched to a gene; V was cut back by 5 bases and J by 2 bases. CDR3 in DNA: TGTGCCACCAGTGCGGGAGGCCCAGGACTAGCGGGAGAACTACCCTACGAGCAGTACTTC. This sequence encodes CATSAGGPGLAGELPYEQYF.

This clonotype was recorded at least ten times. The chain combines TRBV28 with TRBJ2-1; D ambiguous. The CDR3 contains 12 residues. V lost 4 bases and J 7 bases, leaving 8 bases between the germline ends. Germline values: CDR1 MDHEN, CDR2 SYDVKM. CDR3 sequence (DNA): TGTGCCAGCAGTTGGAGATTTAATGAGCAGTTCTTC. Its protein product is CASSWRFNEQFF.